Listed below are T cell receptor beta chains from one sample, sequenced in a study of blood T cell repertoires in COVID-19. Clones were sequenced by immunoSEQ multiplex PCR, and TCRdb holds only the in-frame ones, with some missing. The sample comprises some 40,000 clones, approximately 80% of which are singletons, and roughly 15% rests with the top ten. Sequencing was done on a sample of peripheral blood. The origin of the receptors is a man aged 50 to 59 with active or convalescent COVID-19. The CDR3 runs from the conserved cysteine through the conserved F or W. Only part of the rows carry a size: once, few, many, or a class if the clone is expanded.

TRBV20-1	once	TRBJ2-5	CSASPLLSGGNQETQYF
TRBV6-1	.	TRBJ1-2	CASSEAHYGGSRGYTF
TRBV9	.	TRBJ1-1	CASSVEGDTEAFF
TRBV7-3	.	TRBJ1-1	CASSLTRVTEAFF
TRBV11-2	once	TRBJ2-2	CASSLTTSGGSGELFF
TRBV19	few	TRBJ2-3	CASSIGTSGATDTQYF
TRBV4-1	.	TRBJ1-3	CASSQDGQGGNTIYF
TRBV30	.	TRBJ1-5	CAWSVQSLSNQPQHF
TRBV7-2	.	TRBJ1-5	CASSLVQQFNQPQHF
TRBV10-3	.	TRBJ2-3	CAISKSGTSTDTQYF
TRBV27	.	TRBJ2-5	CASSIGTQYF
TRBV5-6	.	TRBJ1-2	CASSLDQGGTGFAYGYTF
TRBV2	.	TRBJ2-7	CASSNGGLHEQYF
TRBV25-1	.	TRBJ2-7	CASSERDPTLYEQYF
TRBV7-7	.	TRBJ2-5	CASSLGHETQYF
TRBV19	few	TRBJ2-7	CASGQGGYEQYF
TRBV6-1	once	TRBJ1-5	CASSEAVGQDNQPQHF
TRBV24-1	.	TRBJ2-1	CATSDSSRQSYNEQFF
TRBV6-5	once	TRBJ2-3	CASSYSMAGGDTQYF
TRBV3-1/TRBV3-2	.	TRBJ2-4	CASSQLSGKNIQYF
TRBV6-5	.	TRBJ1-2	CASSNTGGLYGYTF
TRBV12-3/TRBV12-4	.	TRBJ1-2	CASSLPNYGYTF
TRBV7-2	.	TRBJ2-1	CASSPTSGGRNEQFF
TRBV2	.	TRBJ2-7	CASSEGGGQYF
TRBV19	.	TRBJ2-2	CASSIDLYPELFF
TRBV7-2	.	TRBJ1-2	CASSLVQGSGGYTF
TRBV7-8	.	TRBJ1-1	CASSRNDLNTEAFF
TRBV6-5	.	TRBJ2-1	CASSYGLAGTNEQFF
TRBV19	.	TRBJ2-3	CASSIRGGGDTQYF
TRBV11-2	.	TRBJ1-6	CASSSGTGRNSPLHF
TRBV3-1/TRBV3-2	.	TRBJ1-4	CASSRTGLAEKLFF
TRBV5-8	.	TRBJ1-4	CASSSRQTSNEKLFF
TRBV12-3/TRBV12-4	.	TRBJ1-5	CASSFIGNQPQHF
TRBV27	.	TRBJ2-5	CASSLIAGGPETQYF
TRBV5-4	.	TRBJ1-2	CASSPQGNYGYTF
TRBV21-1	.	TRBJ1-4	CASSTNLVTGISGTNEKLFF
TRBV2	.	TRBJ1-5	CASRVTEAQHF
TRBV30	.	TRBJ1-1	CAWSRNRVEAFF
TRBV6-5	.	TRBJ2-6	CASKRGSGANVLTF
TRBV14	once	TRBJ2-7	CASSQDQPGYEQYF
TRBV11-2	once	TRBJ1-1	CASSLLWSGGHSTEAFF
TRBV9	.	TRBJ2-1	CASAGTSGVDEQFF
TRBV11-2	.	TRBJ2-1	CASSPSDEQFF
TRBV12-3/TRBV12-4	.	TRBJ1-5	CASSFSSNQPQHF
TRBV5-1	.	TRBJ2-1	CASSPGQGNYNEQFF
TRBV7-9	.	TRBJ2-7	CASSPRSRGVHEQYF
TRBV20-1	.	TRBJ2-7	CTRERDCEQYF
TRBV4-1	.	TRBJ2-2	CASSQDTQQGPNTGELFF
TRBV6-5	.	TRBJ1-5	CASSYSQDSNQPQHF